This is a list of T cell receptor beta chains from one sample in a study of type 1 regulatory T cells. MiXCR, run by TCRdb on the reads, gives a single entry per CDR3 protein. The table shows approximately 43,000 distinct CDR3 sequences, with about 12% occurring only once. Their antigen targets remain unknown. Specimen: cultured non-Tr1 T cells, either the whole culture or a sorted T cell fraction (not recorded which). These receptor sequences come from a human donor in good health. Each CDR3 is given with its conserved first and last residue. A D gene is named only where the DNA matches it firmly. Rows may omit the clone size; those that give it use once, few, many or a size class.

d_call,j_call,v_call,clone_size,cdr3_nt,cdr3_aa
-,TRBJ2-3,TRBV6-1,-,TGTGCCAGCAAACAGCGGTTGACTTCTAGCACAGATACGCAGTATTTT,CASKQRLTSSTDTQYF
TRBD2,TRBJ2-1,TRBV4-2,many,TGTGCCAGCAGCCAAGAGGCGGGGGACTCAAATGAGCAGTTCTTC,CASSQEAGDSNEQFF
-,TRBJ2-2,TRBV13,many,TGTGCCAGCAGCCTTAACGGACCCGGGGAGCTGTTTTTT,CASSLNGPGELFF
TRBD2,TRBJ2-1,TRBV12-3/TRBV12-4,many,TGTGCCAGCAGTTTAGAAGCGGGAGCCCACAATGAGCAGTTCTTC,CASSLEAGAHNEQFF
TRBD2,TRBJ2-1,TRBV6-6,few,TGTGCCAGCAGTCCGGGACTAGCGGGGATGGGGTATGAGCAGTTCTTC,CASSPGLAGMGYEQFF
-,TRBJ1-6,TRBV7-3,many,TGTGCCAGCAGCTTATTAGGGTTGAATTCACCCCTCCACTTT,CASSLLGLNSPLHF
-,TRBJ2-5,TRBV7-3,medium-sized,TGTGCCAGCAGCCCGAAGCTAGAAGGGGCCCAGTACTTC,CASSPKLEGAQYF
-,TRBJ2-7,TRBV5-5,few,TGTGCCAGCAGCCGTGGAACGTTTAGCTCCTACGAGCAGTACTTC,CASSRGTFSSYEQYF
-,TRBJ2-1,TRBV20-1,many,TGCAGTGCTAGAACCTACAATGAGCAGTTCTTC,CSARTYNEQFF
-,TRBJ2-7,TRBV7-2,many,TGTGCCAGCAGCCCGGGGGTAGCGGCGTCCTACGAGCAGTACTTC,CASSPGVAASYEQYF
-,TRBJ2-1,TRBV3-1,many,TGTGCCAGCAGCCAAGAAATATATTCGGACGGGAATGAGCAGTTCTTC,CASSQEIYSDGNEQFF
TRBD1,TRBJ1-5,TRBV19,many,TGTGCCAGTAGTCGAGGAGGGGGCTCGGTGGTTCAGCCCCAGCATTTT,CASSRGGGSVVQPQHF
TRBD2,TRBJ2-1,TRBV5-1,-,TGCGCCAGCAGCTTGGCCAGTCGGGAGGGTAGCTACAATGAGCAGTTCTTC,CASSLASREGSYNEQFF
-,TRBJ2-1,TRBV19,few,TGTGCCAGTAGGGATTGGCGGGCGTCCTACAATGAGCAGTTCTTC,CASRDWRASYNEQFF
-,TRBJ2-3,TRBV10-3,-,TGTGCCATCAGGCTAGCCTCCACAGATACGCAGTATTTT,CAIRLASTDTQYF
-,TRBJ1-2,TRBV20-1,many,TGCAGTGCTATCGAGGACCCTGCCCAATTCTATGGCTACACCTTC,CSAIEDPAQFYGYTF
TRBD1,TRBJ1-1,TRBV5-1,many,TGCGCCAGCAGCTTGGGACAGGGCTTCACTGAAGCTTTCTTT,CASSLGQGFTEAFF
TRBD1,TRBJ1-4,TRBV6-5,many,TGTGCCAGCAGGCCCGGGACAGGGGGTCATGAAAAACTGTTTTTT,CASRPGTGGHEKLFF
-,TRBJ2-5,TRBV29-1,many,TGCAGCGTTAACAGCGGAGAGACCCAGTACTTC,CSVNSGETQYF
TRBD1,TRBJ1-5,TRBV24-1,many,TGTGCCACCAGTGCCGGGACAGGGAGGCAGCCCCAGCATTTT,CATSAGTGRQPQHF
TRBD1,TRBJ2-7,TRBV20-1,-,TGCAGTGCTCGCCCTTCGGGACAGGGTAGGAACGAGCAGTACTTC,CSARPSGQGRNEQYF
TRBD1,TRBJ2-1,TRBV5-1,-,TGCGCCAGCAGCTTGGTCGCGGGACAGGGGAGCAATGAGCAGTTCTTC,CASSLVAGQGSNEQFF
TRBD2,TRBJ2-1,TRBV5-1,many,TGCGCCAGCAGCCCGAGGAGCGGGGCCGCCTACAATGAGCAGTTCTTC,CASSPRSGAAYNEQFF
-,TRBJ1-1,TRBV5-1,-,TGCGCCAGCAGTTGGGGGGGCACTGAAGCTTTCTTT,CASSWGGTEAFF
-,TRBJ2-5,TRBV20-1,many,TGCAGTGCTGGGTTGGAGGGTAGGGAGACCCAGTACTTC,CSAGLEGRETQYF
TRBD1,TRBJ2-3,TRBV10-3,many,TGTGCCACGAAGACAGGGGGCGGTGACACAGATACGCAGTATTTT,CATKTGGGDTDTQYF
-,TRBJ1-1,TRBV2,many,TGTGCCAGCTCCCCGCAGGGTTACACTGAAGCTTTCTTT,CASSPQGYTEAFF
-,TRBJ2-2,TRBV4-3,many,TGCGCCAGCAGCCTTGGGGTGACCGGGGAGCTGTTTTTT,CASSLGVTGELFF
-,TRBJ1-4,TRBV7-2,many,TGTGCCAGCAGCCATATATGGAATGAAAAACTGTTTTTT,CASSHIWNEKLFF
-,TRBJ1-1,TRBV30,-,TGTGCCTGGAGTGTACTTACACCAAACACTGAAGCTTTCTTT,CAWSVLTPNTEAFF
TRBD1,TRBJ2-7,TRBV12-3/TRBV12-4,many,TGTGCCAGCGGACAGGGACACGAGCAGTACTTC,CASGQGHEQYF
-,TRBJ2-1,TRBV27,-,TGTGCCAGCATGAGTTACAATGAGCAGTTCTTC,CASMSYNEQFF
-,TRBJ1-4,TRBV29-1,-,TGCGGCGCCGAGGGCCCTTCGGGAAAACTGTTTTTT,CGAEGPSGKLFF
-,TRBJ2-1,TRBV27,many,TGTGCCAGCAGTTTATTGGGTGGCCGGGGTGAGCAGTTCTTC,CASSLLGGRGEQFF
-,TRBJ1-5,TRBV7-2,-,TGTGCCAGCAGCGCGTTGGGAGGAGGCAATCAGCCCCAGCATTTT,CASSALGGGNQPQHF
-,TRBJ2-1,TRBV24-1,many,TGTGCCACCAGTGAAGCGGGCTCCTACAATGAGCAGTTCTTC,CATSEAGSYNEQFF
TRBD1,TRBJ1-6,TRBV9,-,TGTGCCAGCAGCGCCAGAGGACAGGGTGGTTCACCCCTCCACTTT,CASSARGQGGSPLHF
-,TRBJ2-5,TRBV19,few,TGTGCCAGTAGTATAGCCAGGCAAGAGACCCAGTACTTC,CASSIARQETQYF
-,TRBJ1-4,TRBV7-2,many,TGTGCCAGCAGCGTTGTAGGGGCCGGGGAAAAACTGTTTTTT,CASSVVGAGEKLFF
-,TRBJ1-2,TRBV5-1,many,TGCGCCAGCAGCTTGGATGGGGACTATGGCTACACCTTC,CASSLDGDYGYTF
-,TRBJ2-7,TRBV20-1,few,TGCAGTGCTTATACGGGACTTAGCTCCTACGAGCAGTACTTC,CSAYTGLSSYEQYF
-,TRBJ1-1,TRBV29-1,many,TGCAGCGTTGAAGATCCACAGAGGAACACTGAAGCTTTCTTT,CSVEDPQRNTEAFF
-,TRBJ1-3,TRBV5-1,few,TGCGCCAGCAGCCCTGACAGGCCTATCTCTGGAAACACCATATATTTT,CASSPDRPISGNTIYF
-,TRBJ2-3,TRBV20-1,few,TGCAGTGCTAGGTTAGACGGTAGTTCGAATACGCAGTATTTT,CSARLDGSSNTQYF
TRBD2,TRBJ2-7,TRBV11-2,-,TGTGCCAGCAGCAACAAGACTAGCGTAACCTACGAGCAGTACTTC,CASSNKTSVTYEQYF
-,TRBJ1-1,TRBV7-9,many,TGTGCCAGCAGCTTCGGAGGTGGTGGCCCCGAAGCTTTCTTT,CASSFGGGGPEAFF
TRBD2,TRBJ2-1,TRBV29-1,few,TGCAGCGTGCGGGGAGGGGACGGAAACAATGAGCAGTTCTTC,CSVRGGDGNNEQFF
-,TRBJ2-7,TRBV6-2/TRBV6-3,few,TGTGCCGCCACGGCCTGGGGAGGCAACGAGCAGTACTTC,CAATAWGGNEQYF
TRBD2,TRBJ2-1,TRBV12-3/TRBV12-4,many,TGTGCCAGCAGTTTAGTACTAGCGGGGGGAAGCTCCTACAATGAGCAGTTCTTC,CASSLVLAGGSSYNEQFF
TRBD1,TRBJ2-5,TRBV18,many,TGTGCCAGCTCACCCGGGACAGTACAGACCCAGTACTTC,CASSPGTVQTQYF
TRBD1,TRBJ1-5,TRBV19,-,TGTGCCAGTAGCGGGACAGGCGGAAATCAGCCCCAGCATTTT,CASSGTGGNQPQHF
TRBD1,TRBJ2-7,TRBV4-1,many,TGCGCCAGCAGCCAAGCCGGGACAGCTGCCTACGAGCAGTACTTC,CASSQAGTAAYEQYF
TRBD1,TRBJ1-2,TRBV28,many,TGTGCCAGCAGGGACAGGAGCTATGGCTACACCTTC,CASRDRSYGYTF
-,TRBJ1-3,TRBV20-1,many,TGCAGTGCGCCGAACAGGGTAGGAGGAAACACCATATATTTT,CSAPNRVGGNTIYF
-,TRBJ2-7,TRBV7-9,few,TGTGCCAGCATGATGGGCGGCTCCTACGAGCAGTACTTC,CASMMGGSYEQYF
TRBD1,TRBJ2-2,TRBV5-1,few,TGCGCCAGCAGCTTGGGACAGGGGAACACCGGGGAGCTGTTTTTT,CASSLGQGNTGELFF